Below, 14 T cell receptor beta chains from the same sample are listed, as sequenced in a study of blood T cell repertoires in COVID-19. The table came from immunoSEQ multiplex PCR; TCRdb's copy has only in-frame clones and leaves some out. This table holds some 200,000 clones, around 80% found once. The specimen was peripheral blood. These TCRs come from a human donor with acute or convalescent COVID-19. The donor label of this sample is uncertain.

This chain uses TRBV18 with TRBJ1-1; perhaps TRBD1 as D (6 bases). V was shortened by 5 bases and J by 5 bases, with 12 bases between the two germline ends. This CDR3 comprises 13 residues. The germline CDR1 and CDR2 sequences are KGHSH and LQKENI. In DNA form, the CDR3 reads TGTGCCAGCTCATCCCTTCAGGGGACTGAAGCTTTCTTT. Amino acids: CASSSLQGTEAFF.

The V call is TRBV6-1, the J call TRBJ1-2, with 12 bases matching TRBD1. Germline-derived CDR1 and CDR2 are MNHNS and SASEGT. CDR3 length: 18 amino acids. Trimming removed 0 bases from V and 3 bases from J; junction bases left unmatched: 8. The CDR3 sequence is CASSEAGTGGRFDYGYTF. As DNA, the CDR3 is TGTGCCAGCAGTGAAGCGGGGACAGGGGGCCGATTTGACTATGGCTACACCTTC.

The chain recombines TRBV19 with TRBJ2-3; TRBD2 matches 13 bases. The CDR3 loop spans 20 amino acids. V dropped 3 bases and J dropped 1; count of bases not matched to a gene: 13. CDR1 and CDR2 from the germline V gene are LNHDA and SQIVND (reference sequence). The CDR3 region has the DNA TGTGCCAGTAGTATGCGCAGACTAGCGGGAGGACCAAGGGGCACAGATACGCAGTATTTT. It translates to CASSMRRLAGGPRGTDTQYF.

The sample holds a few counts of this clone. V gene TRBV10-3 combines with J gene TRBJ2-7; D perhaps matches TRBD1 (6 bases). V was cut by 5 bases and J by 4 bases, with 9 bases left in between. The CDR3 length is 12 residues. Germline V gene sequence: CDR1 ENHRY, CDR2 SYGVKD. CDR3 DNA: TGTGCCATCAGTTCCGACAGGTACGAGCAGTACTTC. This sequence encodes CAISSDRYEQYF.

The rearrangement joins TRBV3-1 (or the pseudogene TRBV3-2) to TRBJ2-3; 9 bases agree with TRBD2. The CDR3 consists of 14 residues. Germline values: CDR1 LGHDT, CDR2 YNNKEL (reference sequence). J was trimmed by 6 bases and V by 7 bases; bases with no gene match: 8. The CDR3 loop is CASKFSGGLDTQYF. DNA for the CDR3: TGTGCCAGCAAATTCAGCGGGGGGCTGGATACGCAGTATTTT.

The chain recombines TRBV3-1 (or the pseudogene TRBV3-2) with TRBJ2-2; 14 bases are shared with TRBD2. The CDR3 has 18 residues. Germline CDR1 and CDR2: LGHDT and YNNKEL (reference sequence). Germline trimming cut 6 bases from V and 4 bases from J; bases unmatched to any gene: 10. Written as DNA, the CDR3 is TGTGCCAGCAGGCCCGGGACTAGCGGGAGAGTCCGCACCGGGGAGCTGTTTTTT. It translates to CASRPGTSGRVRTGELFF.

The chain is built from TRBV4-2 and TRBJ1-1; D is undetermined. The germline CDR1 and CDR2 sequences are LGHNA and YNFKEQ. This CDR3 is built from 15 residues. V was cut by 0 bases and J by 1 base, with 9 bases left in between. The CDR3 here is CASSQELAGNTEAFF. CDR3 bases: TGTGCCAGCAGCCAAGAGCTTGCCGGGAACACTGAAGCTTTCTTT.

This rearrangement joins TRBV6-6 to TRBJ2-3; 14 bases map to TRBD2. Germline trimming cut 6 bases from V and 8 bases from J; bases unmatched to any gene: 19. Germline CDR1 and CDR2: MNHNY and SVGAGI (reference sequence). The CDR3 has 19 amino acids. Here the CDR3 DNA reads TGTGCCAGCAGCTTACGATCCCCGGGACTAGCGGGGGAGGGCGTTACGCAGTATTTT. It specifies CASSLRSPGLAGEGVTQYF.

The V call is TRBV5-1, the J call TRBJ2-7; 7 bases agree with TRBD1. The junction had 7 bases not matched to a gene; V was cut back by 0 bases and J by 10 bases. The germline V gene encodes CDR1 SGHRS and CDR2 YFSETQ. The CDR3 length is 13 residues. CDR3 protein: CASSLAGQSGQYF. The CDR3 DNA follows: TGCGCCAGCAGCTTGGCGGGACAGTCCGGCCAGTACTTC.

CDR3 DNA sequence: TGTGCCAGCAGTTATGGATACGGGAGTGTTTACGAGCAGTACTTC. Translation gives CASSYGYGSVYEQYF. The V call is TRBV6-5, the J call TRBJ2-7, with a tentative D call TRBD2 (6 bases). The germline CDR1 and CDR2 sequences are MNHEY and SVGAGI. Trimming removed 3 bases from V and 4 bases from J, with 16 bases in between. This CDR3 is built from 15 residues.

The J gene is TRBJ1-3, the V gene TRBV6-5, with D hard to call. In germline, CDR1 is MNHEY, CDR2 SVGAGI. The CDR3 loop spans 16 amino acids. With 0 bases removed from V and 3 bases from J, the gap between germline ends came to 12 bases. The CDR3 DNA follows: TGTGCCAGCAGTTACTCTCGACTCTCAGTTGGAAACACCATATATTTT. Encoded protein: CASSYSRLSVGNTIYF.

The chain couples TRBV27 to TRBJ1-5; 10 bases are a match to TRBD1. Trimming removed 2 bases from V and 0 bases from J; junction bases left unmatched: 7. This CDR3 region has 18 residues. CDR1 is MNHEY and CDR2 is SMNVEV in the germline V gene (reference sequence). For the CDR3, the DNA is TGTGCCAGCAGTTTAATGGGACAGGGGTCAAATAGCAATCAGCCCCAGCATTTT. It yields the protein CASSLMGQGSNSNQPQHF.

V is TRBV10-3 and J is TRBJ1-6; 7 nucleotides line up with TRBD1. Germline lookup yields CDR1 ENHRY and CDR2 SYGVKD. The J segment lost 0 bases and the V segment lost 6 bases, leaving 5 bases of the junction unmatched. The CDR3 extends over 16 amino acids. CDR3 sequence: CAISRGGSSYNSPLHF. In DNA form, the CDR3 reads TGTGCCATCAGCCGAGGGGGCAGCTCCTATAATTCACCCCTCCACTTT.

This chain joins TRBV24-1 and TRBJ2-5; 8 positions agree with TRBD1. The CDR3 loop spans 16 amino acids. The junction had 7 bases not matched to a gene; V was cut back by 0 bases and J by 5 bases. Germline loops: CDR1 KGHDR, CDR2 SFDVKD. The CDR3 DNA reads TGTGCCACCAGTGATTTGAGGGTGGACAGGGTGGAGACCCAGTACTTC. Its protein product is CATSDLRVDRVETQYF.